The following is a T cell receptor (beta chain) sequence with its context. Its antigen is not known. Germline V lookup: CDR1 DFQATT, CDR2 SNEGSKA (reference sequence). This CDR3 is built from 11 residues. V lost 2 bases and J lost 5, with 6 bases in between. This specimen comes from a study of cytomegalovirus exposure and HLA in healthy donors. Assay used: immunoSEQ multiplex PCR; TCRdb lists only in-frame clones, some missing. The table shows over 85,000 clones, with around 82% occurring only once. Study-wide results and caveats: In vitro work confirmed that three CMV-associated chains recognize CMV antigens.

This TCR was sampled from a woman under 30 in good health and CMV-seropositive. The chain recombines TRBV20-1 with TRBJ2-5, with no clear D. Sequenced: PBMCs. Here the CDR3 reads CSARRSETQYF. CDR3 DNA: TGCAGTGCTAGACGGAGCGAGACCCAGTACTTC.